These T cell receptor beta chains were read from a single sample in a study of cytotoxic CD8 clonotypes in ibrutinib-treated CLL. Clones were sequenced by immunoSEQ multiplex PCR, and TCRdb holds only the in-frame ones, with some missing. In the table there are approximately 280,000 clones, 60% to 80% of which are singletons. Sequenced material: PBMCs, taken at disease progression, from a patient treated with ibrutinib. Receptors were obtained from a human donor with chronic lymphocytic leukemia. Both conserved end residues are part of each CDR3. Fields, in order: J gene, clone size, D gene, V gene, CDR3 protein, CDR3 DNA. A D gene is named only where the DNA matches it firmly. A clone size is listed for some rows: how often the clone was seen (once, few, many), or a class if it is expanded.

J: TRBJ1-2
size: NA
D: TRBD1
V: TRBV5-6
CDR3: CASSLVYRGRVYGYTF
DNA: TGTGCCAGCAGCTTGGTCTACAGGGGGCGCGTCTATGGCTACACCTTC

J: TRBJ2-1
size: NA
D: TRBD2
V: TRBV10-1
CDR3: CASSEASGSSYNEQFF
DNA: TGCGCCAGCAGTGAGGCTAGCGGGAGCTCCTACAATGAGCAGTTCTTC

J: TRBJ1-4
size: NA
D: NA
V: TRBV15
CDR3: CATSRDQENNEKLFF
DNA: TGTGCCACCAGCAGAGATCAGGAGAACAATGAAAAACTGTTTTTT

J: TRBJ1-1
size: NA
D: NA
V: TRBV7-3
CDR3: CASSGVLNTEAFF
DNA: TGTGCCAGCAGTGGAGTACTGAACACTGAAGCTTTCTTT

J: TRBJ2-7
size: NA
D: NA
V: TRBV6-6
CDR3: CASSYRLRTGAYEQYF
DNA: TGTGCCAGCAGTTACCGACTCCGAACGGGGGCCTACGAGCAGTACTTC

J: TRBJ1-2
size: few
D: NA
V: TRBV28
CDR3: CASTQGLGGYGYTF
DNA: TGTGCCAGCACCCAGGGACTGGGGGGCTATGGCTACACCTTC

J: TRBJ1-5
size: NA
D: NA
V: TRBV18
CDR3: CASSPQGSPRGNQPQHF
DNA: TGTGCCAGCTCACCACAAGGGAGCCCAAGGGGCAATCAGCCCCAGCATTTT

J: TRBJ2-7
size: NA
D: NA
V: TRBV7-2
CDR3: CASSLVLRGYEQYF
DNA: TGTGCCAGCAGCTTAGTGCTCAGGGGTTACGAGCAGTACTTC

J: TRBJ1-2
size: NA
D: NA
V: TRBV9
CDR3: CASSVNGRVSNYGYTF
DNA: TGTGCCAGCAGCGTAAACGGGCGAGTTTCTAACTATGGCTACACCTTC

J: TRBJ2-1
size: NA
D: TRBD2
V: TRBV27
CDR3: CASSSLAGEYEQFF
DNA: TGTGCCAGCAGTTCGCTAGCGGGAGAATATGAGCAGTTCTTC

J: TRBJ2-7
size: few
D: TRBD1
V: TRBV14
CDR3: CASSRQGPYEQYF
DNA: TGTGCCAGCAGCCGACAGGGCCCCTACGAGCAGTACTTC

J: TRBJ2-1
size: NA
D: TRBD2
V: TRBV14
CDR3: CASSPRALAGVGNEQFF
DNA: TGTGCCAGCAGCCCCCGAGCCCTAGCGGGAGTTGGAAATGAGCAGTTCTTC

J: TRBJ1-1
size: NA
D: NA
V: TRBV6-6
CDR3: CASSYPELVEAFF
DNA: TGTGCCAGCAGTTACCCCGAACTGGTTGAAGCTTTCTTT

J: TRBJ1-2
size: once
D: NA
V: TRBV18
CDR3: CASSPRPWELKSGYTF
DNA: TGTGCCAGCTCACCACGACCGTGGGAACTCAAAAGCGGCTACACCTTC

J: TRBJ2-6
size: NA
D: NA
V: TRBV6-5
CDR3: CASSYRPRSGANVLTF
DNA: TGTGCCAGCAGTTACCGACCCCGTTCTGGGGCCAACGTCCTGACTTTC

J: TRBJ2-1
size: NA
D: TRBD1
V: TRBV7-3
CDR3: CASSLTPGQGGDEQFF
DNA: TGTGCCAGCAGCTTAACGCCGGGACAGGGTGGGGATGAGCAGTTCTTC

J: TRBJ2-3
size: NA
D: NA
V: TRBV5-6
CDR3: CASSLEHLETDTQYF
DNA: TGTGCCAGCAGCTTGGAACACCTGGAGACAGATACGCAGTATTTT

J: TRBJ2-5
size: NA
D: TRBD1
V: TRBV9
CDR3: CASSSSGTGGPQETQYF
DNA: TGTGCCAGCAGCTCGTCGGGGACAGGGGGCCCCCAAGAGACCCAGTACTTC

J: TRBJ2-7
size: once
D: TRBD2
V: TRBV19
CDR3: CASSIIGVAAGGPHEQYF
DNA: TGTGCCAGTAGTATCATTGGTGTGGCGGCGGGAGGGCCCCACGAGCAGTACTTC

J: TRBJ1-1
size: NA
D: NA
V: TRBV7-3
CDR3: CASSFGLNTEAFF
DNA: TGTGCCAGCAGCTTTGGCCTGAACACTGAAGCTTTCTTT

J: TRBJ1-2
size: few
D: NA
V: TRBV14
CDR3: CASSQVTGGGYTF
DNA: TGTGCCAGCAGCCAAGTAACAGGTGGAGGCTACACCTTC

J: TRBJ2-5
size: NA
D: NA
V: TRBV4-1
CDR3: CASSHGLPETQYF
DNA: TGCGCCAGCAGCCACGGTCTGCCGGAGACCCAGTACTTC

J: TRBJ1-1
size: NA
D: NA
V: TRBV7-2
CDR3: CASSLMQGRNTEAFF
DNA: TGTGCCAGCAGCTTAATGCAGGGGAGGAACACTGAAGCTTTCTTT

J: TRBJ1-2
size: NA
D: TRBD1
V: TRBV6-1
CDR3: CASSATGGGGYTF
DNA: TGTGCCAGCAGTGCTACAGGGGGCGGTGGCTACACCTTC

J: TRBJ2-7
size: NA
D: TRBD1
V: TRBV28
CDR3: CASSLDRPPYEQYF
DNA: TGTGCCAGCAGTTTGGACAGGCCCCCCTACGAGCAGTACTTC

J: TRBJ1-2
size: NA
D: NA
V: TRBV7-2
CDR3: CASSLEVIRRGYTF
DNA: TGTGCCAGCAGCTTAGAGGTGATCAGGCGTGGCTACACCTTC

J: TRBJ1-6
size: many
D: TRBD1
V: TRBV7-6
CDR3: CASSLASSGTDNSPLHF
DNA: TGTGCCAGCAGCTTAGCTAGCTCGGGGACAGATAATTCACCCCTCCACTTT

J: TRBJ1-5
size: NA
D: NA
V: TRBV4-1
CDR3: CASSQYGGTTGQPQHF
DNA: TGCGCCAGCAGCCAATATGGGGGCACTACGGGTCAGCCCCAGCATTTT

J: TRBJ2-2
size: NA
D: NA
V: TRBV4-1
CDR3: CASSQEGRGARDTGELFF
DNA: TGCGCCAGCAGCCAAGAGGGTCGAGGGGCCAGGGACACCGGGGAGCTGTTTTTT

J: TRBJ2-7
size: NA
D: NA
V: TRBV5-1
CDR3: CASSWGPTAYEQYF
DNA: TGCGCCAGCAGCTGGGGGCCGACAGCCTACGAGCAGTACTTC

J: TRBJ1-1
size: NA
D: TRBD1
V: TRBV9
CDR3: CASSVGGQGRAFF
DNA: TGTGCCAGCAGCGTAGGGGGACAGGGTAGAGCTTTCTTT